A selection of T cell receptor beta chains follows, all from one sample in a study of OX40 agonist ivuxolimab in advanced cancers. The repertoire was sequenced with immunoSEQ multiplex PCR; TCRdb's copy has only in-frame clones and lacks some. The table lists about 110,000 clones, approximately 89% of them singletons. The specimen was CD4+ or CD8+ T cells sorted from blood, collected in a trial of the OX40 agonist ivuxolimab. The source is an adult with an advanced solid tumor such as melanoma, head and neck, liver or kidney cancer. The conserved cysteine and the conserved F or W are not part of the CDR3 here.

TRBV4-3	17	TRBJ2-2	ASTRRAGLAGSNTGELF
TRBV6-1	17	TRBJ1-1	ASSEARGRVRFDYTEAF
TRBV7-9	14	TRBJ2-5	ASSLLGGQDQETQY
TRBV7-2	12	TRBJ1-5	ASSSTGANQPQH
TRBV25-1	11	TRBJ1-2	ASSESSGYGYT
TRBV6-1	11	TRBJ2-7	ASSVATRYEQY
TRBV6-6	12	TRBJ2-5	ASTIGDRPETQY
TRBV30	13	TRBJ2-2	AWRARGGNTGELF
TRBV7-2	13	TRBJ1-5	ASSLSGQSNQPQH
TRBV7-3	14	TRBJ2-1	ASSLTGDSSYNEQF
TRBV2	12	TRBJ1-5	ASRAGRGSQPQH
TRBV7-9	11	TRBJ1-2	ASSLEGYYGYT
TRBV15	12	TRBJ2-2	ATSRGSLTGELF
TRBV27	12	TRBJ2-7	ATSFGDTLYEQY
TRBV6-5	13	TRBJ2-1	ASSTSGGAGNEQF
TRBV7-2	13	TRBJ2-1	ASSPRRNSYNEQF
TRBV28	13	TRBJ1-2	ASRGGGWEARGYT
TRBV7-3	13	TRBJ2-2	ASSLTRDDTGELF
TRBV30	11	TRBJ1-2	AWGRDRPYGYT
TRBV5-1	14	TRBJ1-5	ASSPEGTGRDQPQH
TRBV4-3	11	TRBJ1-4	ASSKVLFEKLF
TRBV27	15	TRBJ2-7	ASSLRREARSSYEQY
TRBV5-1	13	TRBJ2-1	ASSLEVLTYNEQF
TRBV19	12	TRBJ2-2	ASHESGFTGELF
TRBV7-9	15	TRBJ2-2	ASSFGQALRDTGELF
TRBV7-2	12	TRBJ2-7	ASSLHSVNYEQY
TRBV27	14	TRBJ2-1	ASSSTSGGTYNEQF
TRBV28	11	TRBJ1-6	ASRPYPDSPLH
TRBV5-1	14	TRBJ2-3	ASSLDVADPTDTQY
TRBV5-4	12	TRBJ1-6	ASSLDSAYSPLH
TRBV15	13	TRBJ1-1	ATSILGQGRAEAF
TRBV6-1	11	TRBJ1-5	ASSGAVNQPQH
TRBV30	12	TRBJ2-5	AWSEEGRRETQY
TRBV19	16	TRBJ2-7	ASSFPPRLAGPFFTQY
TRBV18	11	TRBJ1-2	ASSPGEGFGYT
TRBV4-2	15	TRBJ1-3	ASRHHREDTSGNTIY
TRBV28	10	TRBJ1-1	ASSLRRTEAF
TRBV4-3	14	TRBJ1-2	ASSQGSGGTSLGYT
TRBV27	12	TRBJ2-7	ASRGRGNTYEQY
TRBV13	12	TRBJ2-7	ASSTRDRNYEQY
TRBV5-4	13	TRBJ1-6	ASSLTGGVNSPLH
TRBV7-2	12	TRBJ1-4	ASSRAGQNEKLF
TRBV28	11	TRBJ2-5	ASKSKGEETQY
TRBV29-1	11	TRBJ2-3	SVEKGSTDTQY
TRBV7-2	17	TRBJ2-1	ASSPKTPRQGRGDNEQF
TRBV6-5	12	TRBJ2-5	ASSQPGERETQY
TRBV25-1	12	TRBJ2-7	ASSESTVSYEQY
TRBV7-2	13	TRBJ1-2	ASSLDRLSNYGYT
TRBV4-3	11	TRBJ1-4	ASTTELNEKLF
TRBV7-2	13	TRBJ1-3	ASSLQIHSGNTIY
TRBV27	14	TRBJ1-5	ASSLNPLSREKPQH
TRBV28	14	TRBJ2-3	ASSLGLSTGADTQY
TRBV4-3	12	TRBJ2-7	ASSTSRPSYEQY
TRBV18	13	TRBJ2-2	ASSPTTSKSGELF
TRBV7-6	13	TRBJ2-6	ASSERDTGANVLT
TRBV18	13	TRBJ2-1	ASSRLGGTYNEQF
TRBV18	12	TRBJ2-5	ASSPYRGRETQY